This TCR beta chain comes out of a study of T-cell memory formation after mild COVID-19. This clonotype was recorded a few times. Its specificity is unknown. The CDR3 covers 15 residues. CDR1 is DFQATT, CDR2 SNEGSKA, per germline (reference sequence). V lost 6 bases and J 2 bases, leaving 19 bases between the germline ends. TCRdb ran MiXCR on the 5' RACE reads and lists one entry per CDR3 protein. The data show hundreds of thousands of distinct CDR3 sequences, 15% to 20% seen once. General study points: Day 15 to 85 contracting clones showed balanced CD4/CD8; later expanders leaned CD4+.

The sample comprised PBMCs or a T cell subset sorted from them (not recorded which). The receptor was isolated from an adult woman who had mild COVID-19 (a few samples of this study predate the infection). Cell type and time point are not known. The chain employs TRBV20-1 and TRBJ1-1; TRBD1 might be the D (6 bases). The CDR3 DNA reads TGCAGTGCGCCTCGAGGGGGATTAACCAACACTGAAGCTTTCTTT. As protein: CSAPRGGLTNTEAFF.